Sequencing of this T cell receptor beta chain was carried out in a study of identical twins. General study findings and limits: Cord blood beta clonotypes present at high abundance carried fewer insertions; no such pattern appeared in memory repertoires.

CDR1 and CDR2 from the germline V gene are LNHNV and YYDKDF (reference sequence). With 0 bases removed from V and 5 bases from J, the gap between germline ends came to 11 bases. This CDR3 spans 14 amino acids. This clonotype was detected only a few times. Antigen specificity is unknown. TCRdb reprocessed the 5' RACE reads via MiXCR and lists one record per CDR3 protein. The sample carries 450,000 to 500,000 distinct CDR3 sequences, 13% to 15% recorded once. These sequences were also reported in another study, on yellow fever vaccine responses in identical twins.

Sequenced input: CD4+ T cells sorted from blood. This sequence originates from a woman aged 18 to 35 in good health. The rearrangement joins TRBV15 to TRBJ2-7; weak D call: TRBD1 (6 bases). The CDR3 loop reads CATSRDQGPNEQYF. As DNA, the CDR3 is TGTGCCACCAGCAGAGATCAGGGGCCCAACGAGCAGTACTTC.